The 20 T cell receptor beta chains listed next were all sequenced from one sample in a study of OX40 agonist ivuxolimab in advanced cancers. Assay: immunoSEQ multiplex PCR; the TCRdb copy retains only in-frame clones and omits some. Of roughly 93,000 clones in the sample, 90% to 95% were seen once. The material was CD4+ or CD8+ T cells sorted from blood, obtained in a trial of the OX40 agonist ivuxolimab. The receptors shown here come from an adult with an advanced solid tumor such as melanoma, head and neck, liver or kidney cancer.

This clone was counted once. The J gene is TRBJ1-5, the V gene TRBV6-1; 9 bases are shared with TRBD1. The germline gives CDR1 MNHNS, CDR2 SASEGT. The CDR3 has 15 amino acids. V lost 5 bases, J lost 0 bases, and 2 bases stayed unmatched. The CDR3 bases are TGTGCCAGCAGTCGGACAGGGGATAGCAATCAGCCCCAGCATTTT. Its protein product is CASSRTGDSNQPQHF.

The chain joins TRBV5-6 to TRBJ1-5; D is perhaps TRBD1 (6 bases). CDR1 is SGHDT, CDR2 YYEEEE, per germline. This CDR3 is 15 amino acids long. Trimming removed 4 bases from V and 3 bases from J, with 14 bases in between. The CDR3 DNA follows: TGTGCCAGCAGCCGAACAGGGAGCATCAATCAGCCCCAGCATTTT. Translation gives CASSRTGSINQPQHF. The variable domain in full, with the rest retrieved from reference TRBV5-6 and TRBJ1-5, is DAGVTQSPTHLIKTRGQQVTLRCSPKSGHDTVSWYQQALGQGPQFIFQYYEEEERQRGNFPDRFSGHQFPNYSSELNVNALLLGDSALYLCASSRTGSINQPQHFGDGTRLSIL.

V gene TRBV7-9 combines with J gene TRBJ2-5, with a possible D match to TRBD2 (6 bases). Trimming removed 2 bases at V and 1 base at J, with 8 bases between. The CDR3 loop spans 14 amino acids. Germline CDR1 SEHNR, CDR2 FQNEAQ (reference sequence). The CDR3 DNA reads TGTGCCAGCAGCTTACTGGGAGGCCAAGAGACCCAGTACTTC. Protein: CASSLLGGQETQYF.

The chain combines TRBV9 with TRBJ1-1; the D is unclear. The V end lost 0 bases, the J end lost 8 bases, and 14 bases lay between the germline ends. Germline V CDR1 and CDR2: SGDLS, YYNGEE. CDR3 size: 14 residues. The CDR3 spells CASSVGFRAVEAFF. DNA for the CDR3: TGTGCCAGCAGCGTAGGCTTTCGGGCTGTGGAAGCTTTCTTT.

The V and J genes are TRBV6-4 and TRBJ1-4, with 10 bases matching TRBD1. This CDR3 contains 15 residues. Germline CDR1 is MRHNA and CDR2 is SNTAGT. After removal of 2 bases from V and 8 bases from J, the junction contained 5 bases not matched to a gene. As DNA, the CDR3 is TGTGCCAGCAGTGACCGGACAGGGGGGCGAGAAAAACTGTTTTTT. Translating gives CASSDRTGGREKLFF.

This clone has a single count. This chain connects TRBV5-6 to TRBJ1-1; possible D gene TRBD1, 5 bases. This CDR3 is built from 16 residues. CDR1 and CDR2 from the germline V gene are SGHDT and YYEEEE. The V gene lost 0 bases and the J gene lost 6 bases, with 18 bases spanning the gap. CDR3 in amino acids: CASSLVLTARTAEAFF. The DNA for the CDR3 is TGTGCCAGCAGCTTGGTCTTGACAGCCCGGACGGCTGAAGCTTTCTTT.

CDR3 protein: CASITGQGTEAFF. CDR3 nucleotides: TGTGCCAGCATTACAGGGCAGGGCACTGAAGCTTTCTTT. This rearrangement joins TRBV6-1 to TRBJ1-1; maybe TRBD1 (6 bases). V lost 7 bases, J lost 4 bases, and 13 bases lay in between. CDR1 and CDR2 from the germline V gene are MNHNS and SASEGT. There are 13 residues in the CDR3.

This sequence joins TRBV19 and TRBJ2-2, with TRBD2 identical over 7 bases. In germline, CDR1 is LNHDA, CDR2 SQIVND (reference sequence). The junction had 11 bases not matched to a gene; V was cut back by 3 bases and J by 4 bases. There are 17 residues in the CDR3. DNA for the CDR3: TGTGCCAGTAGTATTTTGACGGGAGGTCTTAGCACCGGGGAGCTGTTTTTT. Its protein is CASSILTGGLSTGELFF.

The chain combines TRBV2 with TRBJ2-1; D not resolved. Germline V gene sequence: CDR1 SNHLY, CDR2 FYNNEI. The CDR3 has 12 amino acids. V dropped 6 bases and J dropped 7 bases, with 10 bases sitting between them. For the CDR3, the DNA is TGTGCCAGCAGCACGACTGTGAATGAGCAGTTCTTC. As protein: CASSTTVNEQFF. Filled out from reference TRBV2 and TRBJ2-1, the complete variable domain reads EPEVTQTPSHQVTQMGQEVILRCVPISNHLYFYWYRQILGQKVEFLVSFYNNEISEKSEIFDDQFSVERPDGSNFTLKIRSTKLEDSAMYFCASSTTVNEQFFGPGTRLTVL.

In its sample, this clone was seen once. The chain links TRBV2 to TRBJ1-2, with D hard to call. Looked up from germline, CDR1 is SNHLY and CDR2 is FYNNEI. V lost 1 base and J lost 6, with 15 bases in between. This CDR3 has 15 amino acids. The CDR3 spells CASSEVTGHVDGYTF. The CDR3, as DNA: TGTGCCAGCAGTGAAGTGACCGGGCATGTCGATGGCTACACCTTC.

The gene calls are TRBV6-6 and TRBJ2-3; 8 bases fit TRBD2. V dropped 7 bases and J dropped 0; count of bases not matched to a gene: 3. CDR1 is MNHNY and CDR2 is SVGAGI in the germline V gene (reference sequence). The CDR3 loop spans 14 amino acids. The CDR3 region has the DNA TGTGCCAGCAAAGCGGGGGTGAGCACAGATACGCAGTATTTT. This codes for CASKAGVSTDTQYF.

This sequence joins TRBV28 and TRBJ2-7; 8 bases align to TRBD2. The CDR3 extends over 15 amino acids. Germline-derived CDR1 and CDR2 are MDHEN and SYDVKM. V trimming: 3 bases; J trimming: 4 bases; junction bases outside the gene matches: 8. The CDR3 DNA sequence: TGTGCCAGCAGTTTCCGTGGTAGCGGGAAATACGAGCAGTACTTC. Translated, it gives CASSFRGSGKYEQYF.

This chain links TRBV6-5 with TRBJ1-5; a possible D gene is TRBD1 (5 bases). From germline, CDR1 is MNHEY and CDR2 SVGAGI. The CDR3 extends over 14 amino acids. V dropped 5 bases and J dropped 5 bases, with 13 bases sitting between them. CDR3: CASSTRRGDQPQHF. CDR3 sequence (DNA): TGTGCCAGCAGTACAAGACGGGGCGATCAGCCCCAGCATTTT.

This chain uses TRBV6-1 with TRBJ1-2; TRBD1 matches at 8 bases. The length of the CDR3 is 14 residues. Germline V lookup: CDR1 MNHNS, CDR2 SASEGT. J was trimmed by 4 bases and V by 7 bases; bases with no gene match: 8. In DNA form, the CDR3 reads TGTGCCAGCACGTCAGGACAGGGCGTCTATGGCTACACCTTC. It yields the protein CASTSGQGVYGYTF.

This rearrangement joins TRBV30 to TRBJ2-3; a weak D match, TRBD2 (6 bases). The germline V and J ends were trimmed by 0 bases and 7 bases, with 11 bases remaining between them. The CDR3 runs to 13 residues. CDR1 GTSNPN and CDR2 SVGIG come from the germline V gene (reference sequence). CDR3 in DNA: TGTGCCTGGAGTGTCTCCGGGGGTTATACGCAGTATTTT. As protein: CAWSVSGGYTQYF.

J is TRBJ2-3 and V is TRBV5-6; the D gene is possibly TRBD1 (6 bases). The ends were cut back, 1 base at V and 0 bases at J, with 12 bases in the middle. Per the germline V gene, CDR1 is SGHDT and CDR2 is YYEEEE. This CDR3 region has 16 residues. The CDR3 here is CASSLLVDSSTDTQYF. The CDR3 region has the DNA TGTGCCAGCAGCTTGCTGGTGGACAGTAGCACAGATACGCAGTATTTT.

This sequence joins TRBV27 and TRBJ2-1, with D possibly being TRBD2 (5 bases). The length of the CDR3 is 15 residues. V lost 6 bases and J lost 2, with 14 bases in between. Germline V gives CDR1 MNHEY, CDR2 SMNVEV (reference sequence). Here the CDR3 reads CASSGRSGTYNEQFF. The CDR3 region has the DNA TGTGCCAGCAGCGGTCGGTCGGGAACCTACAATGAGCAGTTCTTC.

The CDR3 loop reads CASSFGTRTGRWQYF. DNA for the CDR3: TGTGCCAGCAGCTTTGGGACCCGGACAGGGCGGTGGCAGTACTTC. This chain links TRBV7-9 with TRBJ2-7; 8 bases are a match to TRBD1. The CDR3 covers 15 residues. J lost 9 bases, V lost 3 bases, and 13 bases had no gene match. Germline assignment: CDR1 SEHNR and CDR2 FQNEAQ (reference sequence).

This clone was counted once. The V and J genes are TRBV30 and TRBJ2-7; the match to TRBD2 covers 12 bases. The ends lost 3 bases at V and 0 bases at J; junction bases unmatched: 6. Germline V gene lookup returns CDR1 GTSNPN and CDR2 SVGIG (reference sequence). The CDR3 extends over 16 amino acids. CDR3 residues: CAWSPWTSGTSYEQYF. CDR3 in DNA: TGTGCCTGGAGCCCTTGGACTAGCGGGACCTCCTACGAGCAGTACTTC.

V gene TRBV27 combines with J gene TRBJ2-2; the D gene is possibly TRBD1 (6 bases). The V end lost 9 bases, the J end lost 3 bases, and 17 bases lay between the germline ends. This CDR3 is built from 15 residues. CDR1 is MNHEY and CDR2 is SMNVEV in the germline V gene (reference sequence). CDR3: CARCPSAGDTGELFF. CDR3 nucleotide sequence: TGTGCCAGATGCCCTAGTGCAGGGGACACCGGGGAGCTGTTTTTT.